This T cell receptor beta chain originates from a study of CD8 T cells in ankylosing spondylitis. The length of the CDR3 is 14 residues. V was clipped by 2 bases and J by 4 bases, with 12 bases between them. The germline gives CDR1 ENHRY, CDR2 SYGVKD. Generation of TCR beta libraries employed quantitative 5'-RACE incorporating molecular barcodes. MiXCR, run by TCRdb on the 5' RACE reads, gives a single entry per CDR3 protein. Among under 300,000 distinct CDR3 sequences listed, about 10% were seen once. V gene TRBV10-3 combines with J gene TRBJ2-7, with D possibly TRBD1 on 6 matching bases. The source of this sequence is a male donor with ankylosing spondylitis or in good health (not recorded which). Material for sequencing was blood, either unsorted or a sorted T cell fraction (not recorded which). CDR3 region: CAISEAMGAYEQYF. In DNA, the CDR3 is TGTGCCATCAGTGAGGCTATGGGGGCGTACGAGCAGTACTTC.